This T cell receptor (beta chain) came from a study of identical twins (dated by TCRdb to 2016 to 2017). Background for the entire study: TCR alpha and beta repertoires from monozygotic twins, unrelated adults of various ages and cord blood were deep-sequenced to test whether fetal clonotypes persist. To rule out contamination, the twin experiments were replicated at different times with different library preparation protocols. Paper-wide results and their limitations: The excess sharing between twins in beta out-of-frame sequences was weaker because fewer shared sequences reduced the signal-to-noise ratio. Zero-insertion analyses could be partly confounded by invariant T cells such as MAIT and iNKT, though diverse VJ usage argued against such confounding for most clonotypes. Fewer insertions were carried by abundant cord blood beta clonotypes; a weaker similar trend was observed in young adult naive repertoires, while no such trend was observed in memory repertoires. Compared with coincidental sharing between unrelated individuals, an excess of low generation-probability sequences was observed among out-of-frame TCR alpha sequences shared between twins. Because the same donors could not be followed over many years, the conclusions depended on cross-sectional statistical analysis. Out-of-frame TCR alpha sharing in monozygotic twins was systematically underestimated by recombination models, whereas sharing between unrelated individuals was in agreement with the recombination models.

All donors were healthy Caucasians. Three unrelated non-twin adults were also sequenced: a male aged 18 to 30, a male aged 50 to 60 and a female aged 50 to 60. Miltenyi CD45RO+ enrichment and human naive T-cell isolation kits were used to isolate memory (CD45RO+) and naive T cells from PBMC. About this clonotype: Its antigen has not been determined. No quality values exist for individual bases; no much larger clone is one base distant.

V is cut back by 0 bases and J by 6 bases, with 6 bases in the junction unmatched. CDR1 and CDR2, looked up from the germline V gene, are SGDLS and YYNGEE. Its CDR3 holds 16 amino acids, cysteine through phenylalanine. The CDR3 DNA has 48 bases and is translated from base 1. Receptors were amplified or captured by 5' RACE. Sequenced on an Illumina HiSeq 2000. A universal primer binding site was introduced by template switching, and a unique molecular identifier was present in the final cDNA, enabling accurate counting of TCR cDNA molecules. Specific primers in the conserved constant-segment region were used to synthesize first-strand cDNA for TCR alpha and beta chains. To control for contamination, every cDNA library carried two barcodes: a SMART-Mk sample barcode plus Illumina barcodes. Two successive PCR steps introduced TruSeq adapter sequences along with Illumina sample barcodes. Sequencing of the TCR alpha and beta cDNA libraries was done on the Illumina HiSeq platform using custom primers. The authors' analysis ran thus. Raw reads were processed with MiGEC to extract unique molecular identifiers, and MiXCR was used to determine CDR3 positions. For each individual, recombination models were inferred using an EM algorithm with the repgenHMM and IGoR tools. Shared clonotypes were analyzed with the tcR package in R, and sharing was normalized by the product of cloneset sizes. To study raw recombination free of thymic and clonal selection effects, out-of-frame nonproductive sequences were analyzed. Clones were called with MiXCR by TCRdb after fastp trimmed the public reads at Q25, and only in-frame beta chains were retained. When rows share a CDR3 protein, they turn into one entry using the most common DNA and genes. TCRdb's processing, not the authors', yielded these V and J calls. The sample table lists 410,000 or so distinct CDR3 sequences, about a fifth of them with a count of one. The top ten hold approximately 12% of the sample.

Input material: naive T cells sorted from blood. Explained via the paper, the cell subset or site label denotes: cells isolated with a human naive T-cell isolation kit. The sequence links TRBV9 to TRBJ2-3; 11 junctional bases match TRBD2. This receptor was identified in a man aged 45 to 65 in good health. The CDR3 is CASSVGTSGSRDTQYF. The bases are TGTGCCAGCAGCGTAGGCACTAGCGGGAGCAGGGATACGCAGTATTTT.